This T cell receptor beta chain was sequenced in a study of blood T cell repertoires in COVID-19. CDR3 length: 13 amino acids. Trimming removed 3 bases at V and 1 base at J, with 7 bases between. Germline CDR1 SGDLS, CDR2 YYNGEE. Clones were sequenced by immunoSEQ multiplex PCR, and TCRdb holds only the in-frame ones, with some missing. The sample comprises roughly 38,000 clones, approximately 81% of which are singletons, and over 8% rests with the top ten. The sequence came from a man aged 55 to 69 in a cohort sampled during active COVID-19. The chain employs TRBV9 and TRBJ1-2; D ambiguous. The sequencing sample was made of peripheral blood. CDR3: CASSAGFNYGYTF. As DNA, the CDR3 is TGTGCCAGCAGCGCGGGGTTTAACTATGGCTACACCTTC.